This T cell receptor beta chain was recovered during a study of T cell repertoires in cytomegalovirus infection. Study details: Public TCR beta signatures indicated both CMV infection and matching HLA type.

Findings of the study overall: Within the response measured ex vivo, HLA-C-restricted CMV-specific TCR beta clonotypes were dominant. Carriers of CMV and the relevant HLA type were discriminated by public TCR beta frequency.

TCRdb itself ran the reads through MiXCR, one entry per CDR3 protein. The table shows roughly 250,000 distinct CDR3 sequences, with over 20% occurring only once. This clonotype has a count of ten or more. The target antigen is unknown. Trimming shortened V by 6 bases and J by 1 base, and 15 bases separated the two germline ends. This CDR3 comprises 16 residues. Germline CDR1 reads LNHDA; CDR2 reads SQIVND (reference sequence). The sample was CD8+ T cells from PBMCs. V is TRBV19 and J is TRBJ2-2; maybe TRBD1 (6 bases). The sequence came from a human donor in good health (CMV status not recorded). Some clones in this sample may be carry-over from other donors' samples. The CDR3 sequence is CASSPNHRENTGELFF. In DNA form, the CDR3 reads TGTGCCAGTAGCCCTAACCACAGGGAGAACACCGGGGAGCTGTTTTTT.